Here is one TCR beta chain with its context. Its specificity is unknown. Clones were sequenced by immunoSEQ multiplex PCR, and TCRdb holds only the in-frame ones, with some missing. The repertoire includes 35,000 to 45,000 clones, roughly 85% of them detected once, and roughly 2.5% sits in the top ten. This entry is derived from a study of PD-L1 blockade in urothelial cancer. About the research overall: Blood samples had a median of 141,255 T cells. Study-level results: When measured at 3 weeks, tumor-associated blood clones expanded more in durable-benefit patients.

Specified time point: peripheral blood 6 weeks after treatment start. Patients had urothelial carcinoma that was locally advanced or metastatic. J lost 4 bases, V lost 2 bases, and 8 bases had no gene match. Germline values: CDR1 MGHRA, CDR2 YSYEKL. The CDR3 runs 17 residues. This material consisted of PBMCs, taken around atezolizumab (anti-PD-L1) treatment. The TCR was taken from a man between 65 and 85 years old with urothelial cancer. The genes are TRBV4-1 and TRBJ2-4; 10 bases fit TRBD2. The CDR3 nucleotides read TGCGCCAGCAGCCAACATGGTAGTAGCGGGAGGAAAAACATTCAGTACTTC. Its translation: CASSQHGSSGRKNIQYF.